These T cell receptor beta chains were read from a single sample in a study of T-cell reconstitution after alpha-beta-depleted transplantation in children. TCRdb processed the PCR reads anew with MiXCR; each CDR3 protein has one entry. The sample includes hundreds of thousands of distinct CDR3 sequences, roughly 15% of them seen just once. Sequenced here: PBMCs from the stem cell graft donor, sampled from the stem cell graft. These TCRs come from a human donor who donated a stem cell graft to a child with acute myeloid leukemia. The CDR3 runs from the conserved cysteine through the conserved F or W. A D gene is named only where the DNA matches it firmly. The listing skips clone size in some rows; elsewhere it reads once, few, many or a size class.

D,V,J,size,CDR3,DNA
TRBD1,TRBV25-1,TRBJ2-7,few,CASSERGRGSSYEQYF,TGTGCCAGCAGTGAAAGGGGCAGGGGGAGCTCCTACGAGCAGTACTTC
TRBD1,TRBV29-1,TRBJ2-3,many,CSVEDTGGTDTQYF,TGCAGCGTTGAAGATACAGGGGGCACAGATACGCAGTATTTT
NA,TRBV20-1,TRBJ2-3,many,CSARDPRRPQDPQYF,TGCAGTGCTAGAGACCCACGACGGCCACAAGATCCGCAGTATTTT
NA,TRBV11-2,TRBJ2-6,many,CASSLDAGGSGANVLTF,TGTGCCAGCAGCTTAGATGCAGGCGGGTCTGGGGCCAACGTCCTGACTTTC
NA,TRBV20-1,TRBJ1-1,NA,CSARAGGGTEAFF,TGCAGTGCTAGAGCTGGGGGGGGCACTGAAGCTTTCTTT
NA,TRBV12-3/TRBV12-4,TRBJ2-7,NA,CASSPASTSSYEQYF,TGTGCCAGCAGCCCTGCCTCGACGTCCTCCTACGAGCAGTACTTC
NA,TRBV13,TRBJ1-6,many,CASSSAGPWRSALHF,TGTGCCAGCAGCTCCGCGGGACCTTGGCGTTCAGCCCTCCACTTT
NA,TRBV20-1,TRBJ2-1,many,CSAGLFYNEQFF,TGCAGTGCCGGACTTTTTTACAATGAGCAGTTCTTC
TRBD1,TRBV28,TRBJ2-5,few,CASSFYRGQQETQYF,TGTGCCAGCAGTTTCTACCGGGGACAGCAAGAGACCCAGTACTTC
TRBD2,TRBV7-2,TRBJ2-7,many,CASSLVPGLGVINEQYF,TGTGCCAGCAGCTTAGTCCCGGGACTAGGAGTAATCAACGAGCAGTACTTC
NA,TRBV25-1,TRBJ2-2,NA,CASSEYKAGELFF,TGTGCCAGCAGTGAATATAAGGCCGGGGAGCTGTTTTTT